This T cell receptor beta chain stems from a study of T cell responses to AZD1222 COVID-19 vaccine. General study findings and limits: Scientists sampled the repertoires only once the peak T cell response had passed.

The assay was immunoSEQ multiplex PCR, and TCRdb's table has in-frame clones only and misses some. The sample gives approximately 150,000 clones, about 91% of which show up once; around 2.1% is in the top ten. Regarding this clone: The antigen remains undetermined.

The source material was peripheral blood, sampled on day 0 of AZD1222 vaccination. The TCR was taken from an adult in good health.

Here the CDR3 reads CASSLGTGTRYGYTF. Here the CDR3 DNA reads TGTGCCAGCAGTTTAGGGACAGGCACTCGTTATGGCTACACCTTC. This chain joins TRBV27 and TRBJ1-2, with TRBD1 identical over 8 bases. Germline V gene data show CDR1 as MNHEY and CDR2 as SMNVEV (reference sequence). V was clipped by 2 bases and J by 5 bases; unmatched bases: 7. The CDR3 has 15 amino acids.